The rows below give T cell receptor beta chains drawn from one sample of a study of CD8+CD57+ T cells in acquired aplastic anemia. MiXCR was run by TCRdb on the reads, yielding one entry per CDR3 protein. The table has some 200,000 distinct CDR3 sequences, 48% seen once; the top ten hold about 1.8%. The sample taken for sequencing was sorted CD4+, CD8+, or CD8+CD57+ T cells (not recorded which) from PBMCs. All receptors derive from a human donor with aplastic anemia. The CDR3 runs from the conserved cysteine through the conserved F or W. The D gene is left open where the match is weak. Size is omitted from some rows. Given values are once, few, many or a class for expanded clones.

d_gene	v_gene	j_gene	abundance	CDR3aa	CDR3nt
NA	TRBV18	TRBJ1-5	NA	CASSPPSSEGPQPQHF	TGTGCCAGCTCACCACCAAGCTCAGAGGGCCCTCAGCCCCAGCATTTT
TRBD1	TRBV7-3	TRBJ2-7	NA	CASSRDGQGEGEQYF	TGTGCCAGCAGCCGTGACGGACAGGGAGAAGGCGAGCAGTACTTC
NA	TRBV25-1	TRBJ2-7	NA	CASSQVWGEGQYF	TGTGCCAGCAGCCAAGTTTGGGGGGAAGGGCAGTACTTC
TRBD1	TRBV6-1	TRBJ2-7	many	CASSEQGATVYEQYF	TGTGCCAGCAGTGAACAGGGGGCTACTGTCTACGAGCAGTACTTC
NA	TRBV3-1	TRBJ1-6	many	CASSPDSYSPLHF	TGTGCCAGCAGCCCGGACAGTTATTCACCCCTCCACTTT
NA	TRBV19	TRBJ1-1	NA	CASGRSPSGDTEAFF	TGCGCCAGCGGCCGTTCCCCAAGCGGGGACACTGAAGCTTTCTTT
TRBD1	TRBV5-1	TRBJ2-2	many	CASRPDRETGELFF	TGCGCCAGCAGACCGGACAGGGAAACCGGGGAGCTGTTTTTT
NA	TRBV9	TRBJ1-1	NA	CASSVQLSNTEAFF	TGTGCCAGCAGCGTCCAACTTTCGAACACTGAAGCTTTCTTT
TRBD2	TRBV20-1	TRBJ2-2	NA	CSARTSGNTGELFF	TGCAGTGCACGGACTAGCGGTAACACCGGGGAGCTGTTTTTT
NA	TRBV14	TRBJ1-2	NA	CASSPLEIGGYTF	TGTGCCAGCAGCCCCCTGGAAATCGGGGGCTACACCTTC
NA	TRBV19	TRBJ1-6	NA	CASRDAGNAPGSPLHF	TGTGCCAGTAGGGACGCAGGGAATGCCCCGGGTTCACCCCTCCACTTT
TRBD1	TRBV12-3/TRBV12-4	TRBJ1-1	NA	CASSRGRTEAFF	TGTGCCAGCAGCAGGGGGAGGACTGAAGCTTTCTTT
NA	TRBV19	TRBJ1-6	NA	CASSIQRGGSSYNSPLHF	TGTGCCAGTAGTATACAAAGAGGGGGTAGCTCCTATAATTCACCCCTCCACTTT
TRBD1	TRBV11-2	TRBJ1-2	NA	CASSHGTGEPNYGYTF	TGTGCCAGCAGCCACGGGACAGGGGAACCTAACTATGGCTACACCTTC
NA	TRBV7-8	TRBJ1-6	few	CASSLQGMDSPLHF	TGTGCCAGCAGCTTACAGGGGATGGATTCACCCCTCCACTTT
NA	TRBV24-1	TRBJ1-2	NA	CATSDSNSYGYTF	TGTGCCACCAGTGATTCAAACAGCTATGGCTACACCTTC
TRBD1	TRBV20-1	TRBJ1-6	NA	CSARETGEYSPLHF	TGCAGTGCTAGAGAAACAGGGGAGTACTCACCCCTCCACTTT
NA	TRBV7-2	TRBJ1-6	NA	CALGGSSPLHF	TGTGCCCTGGGGGGTAGTTCACCCCTCCACTTT
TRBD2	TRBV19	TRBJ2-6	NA	CASSPRLAGNSGANVLTF	TGTGCCAGTAGTCCCCGACTAGCGGGCAACTCTGGGGCCAACGTCCTGACTTTC
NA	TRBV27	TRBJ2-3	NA	CASSFGSTTDTQYF	TGTGCCAGCAGTTTTGGGTCAACCACAGATACGCAGTATTTT
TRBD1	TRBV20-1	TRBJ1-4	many	CSAINRGLNEKLFF	TGCAGTGCAATTAACAGGGGGCTGAATGAAAAACTGTTTTTT
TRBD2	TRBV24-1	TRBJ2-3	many	CATSDPGLGAQYF	TGTGCCACCAGTGATCCGGGACTAGGTGCGCAGTATTTT
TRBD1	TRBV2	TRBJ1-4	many	CASSADRGTEKLFF	TGTGCCAGCAGTGCGGACAGGGGTACCGAAAAACTGTTTTTT
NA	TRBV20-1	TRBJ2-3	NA	CSARSGMGFGTQYF	TGCAGTGCTCGATCCGGGATGGGCTTCGGTACGCAGTATTTT
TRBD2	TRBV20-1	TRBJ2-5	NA	CSASVLAGAGETQYF	TGCAGTGCTAGCGTTTTAGCGGGAGCCGGAGAGACCCAGTACTTC
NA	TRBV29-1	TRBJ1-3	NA	CSVEDRQGQGNTIYF	TGCAGCGTTGAAGATAGGCAGGGGCAAGGAAACACCATATATTTT
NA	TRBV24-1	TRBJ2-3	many	CATSSTDTQYF	TGTGCCACCTCTAGCACAGATACGCAGTATTTT
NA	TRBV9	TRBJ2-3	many	CASSEWSGGGIDLQYF	TGTGCCAGCAGCGAGTGGAGTGGTGGGGGGATCGACTTGCAGTATTTT
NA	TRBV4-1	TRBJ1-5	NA	CASSQVGVFSNQPQHF	TGCGCCAGCAGCCAAGTAGGTGTTTTTAGCAATCAGCCACAGCATTTT
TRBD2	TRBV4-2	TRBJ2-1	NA	CASSQDEGAGLAAPYNEQFF	TGTGCCAGCAGCCAAGACGAGGGGGCAGGACTAGCGGCCCCCTACAATGAGCAGTTCTTC
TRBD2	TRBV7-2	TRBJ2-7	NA	CASSVGLAGGQYF	TGTGCCAGCAGCGTCGGACTAGCGGGAGGACAGTACTTC
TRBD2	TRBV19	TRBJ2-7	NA	CASSIGRWLADQEQYF	TGTGCCAGTAGTATAGGCCGGTGGCTAGCGGACCAGGAGCAGTACTTC
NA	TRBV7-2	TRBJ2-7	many	CASSLVPAGSSYEQYF	TGTGCCAGCAGCTTAGTACCTGCGGGGAGCTCCTACGAGCAGTACTTC
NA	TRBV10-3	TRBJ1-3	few	CANSSLRALSGNTIYF	TGTGCCAACAGTTCCCTGCGGGCCCTCTCTGGAAACACCATATATTTT
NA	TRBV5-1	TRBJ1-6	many	CASSSGGGGRDSPLHF	TGCGCCAGCAGCTCCGGAGGGGGGGGGCGCGATTCACCCCTCCACTTT
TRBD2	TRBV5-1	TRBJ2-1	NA	CASSPGTINYHEQFF	TGCGCCAGCTCCCCCGGGACTATCAATTACCATGAGCAGTTCTTC
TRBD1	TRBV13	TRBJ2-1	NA	CASSWGTASSYNEQFF	TGTGCCAGCAGCTGGGGGACAGCCAGCTCCTACAATGAGCAGTTCTTC
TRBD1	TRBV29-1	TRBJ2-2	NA	CSVEGGTVGAGELFF	TGCAGCGTTGAAGGGGGGACAGTGGGCGCCGGGGAGCTGTTTTTT
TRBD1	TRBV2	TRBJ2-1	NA	CASSETGVSYNEQFF	TGTGCCAGCAGTGAAACAGGGGTCTCCTACAATGAGCAGTTCTTC